This T cell receptor beta chain was retrieved from a study of cytomegalovirus exposure and HLA in healthy donors. Points from the study as a whole: No immune exposure information besides CMV serostatus was available. TCR beta sequences reportedly predicted the HLA-A and HLA-B alleles of most subjects accurately.

These donors, healthy bone marrow donors, were studied. The PCR was carried out with 60 Vbeta primers and 13 Jbeta primers. As processed by the authors: Later work found approximately 87 million unique TCR beta chains, with around 10 million shared. Here immunoSEQ multiplex PCR was the method, and the copy in TCRdb shows in-frame clones only, minus some. D and trimming were read from the DNA, whereas the V and J calls and clone size are those reported in that table. The sample lists 150,000 to 200,000 clones; 70% to 90% were seen once. Per germline, CDR1 MNHEY and CDR2 SVGAGI. The CDR3 consists of 14 residues. V was cut by 5 bases and J by 4 bases, with 13 bases left in between. Regarding this clone: Antigen specificity is unknown.

The sequencing sample was made of PBMCs. The J gene is TRBJ2-3, the V gene TRBV6-5; possibly TRBD2 for D (6 bases). This TCR derives from a woman aged 25 to 39 in good health and CMV-seropositive. DNA for the CDR3: TGTGCCAGCAGTCCCCCGGGCGGGGCAGATACGCAGTATTTT. Translated: CASSPPGGADTQYF.